This is a list of T cell receptor beta chains from one sample in a study of T cell changes during pregnancy in multiple sclerosis. Method: immunoSEQ multiplex PCR; TCRdb's copy keeps in-frame clones and lacks some. The repertoire holds roughly 52,000 clones, approximately 94% seen once, with around 5.9% in the top ten. The material sequenced was CD8+ T cells from peripheral blood mononuclear cells, taken before pregnancy. The receptors were gathered from a female donor with multiple sclerosis, enrolled in a pregnancy study. Each CDR3 is given with its conserved first and last residue. Fields, in order: J gene, clone size, V gene, D gene, CDR3 DNA, CDR3 protein. The D gene is left open where the match is weak. Size tells how often a clone was seen (once, few, many) or the class of an expanded clone, and some rows leave it out.

TRBJ1-6 | - | TRBV6-5 | - | TGTGCCAGCAGTCCGGGTGCGACAGGAAGACCCCTCCACTTT | CASSPGATGRPLHF
TRBJ2-7 | - | TRBV21-1 | - | TGTGCCAGCAGCAAAGTGGGGGGAATGACCTACGAGCAGTACTTC | CASSKVGGMTYEQYF
TRBJ1-5 | few | TRBV19 | TRBD1 | TGTGCCAGTAGTATAGCGTACAGGGGATCCGGACAGCCCCAGCATTTT | CASSIAYRGSGQPQHF
TRBJ1-2 | - | TRBV7-9 | - | TGTGCCAGCAGCACACTAGGGTTTCTGTATGGCTACACCTTC | CASSTLGFLYGYTF
TRBJ2-3 | - | TRBV2 | - | TGTGCCAGCAGTGAGTTAGCGGAGGTCCCAGATACGCAGTATTTT | CASSELAEVPDTQYF
TRBJ1-2 | - | TRBV27 | - | TGTGCCAGCAGTTTACCGGGGGGCCATGGCTACACCTTC | CASSLPGGHGYTF
TRBJ2-1 | - | TRBV19 | - | TGTGCCAGTAGTATGCGGCAGATGATTTACAATGAGCAGTTCTTC | CASSMRQMIYNEQFF
TRBJ2-7 | - | TRBV20-1 | - | TGCAGTGCAAAAGCGAGCTACGAGCAGTACTTC | CSAKASYEQYF
TRBJ2-5 | - | TRBV11-2 | TRBD1 | TGTGCCAGCAGCTTAAACAGGGGCCAAGAGACCCAGTACTTC | CASSLNRGQETQYF
TRBJ2-7 | - | TRBV5-5 | - | TGTGCCAGCAGCTTTTGGCAGGGAAACTACGAGCAGTACTTC | CASSFWQGNYEQYF
TRBJ2-5 | - | TRBV4-1 | - | TGCGCCAGCAGCCAAGAACAAGAAGAGACCCAGTACTTC | CASSQEQEETQYF
TRBJ2-7 | - | TRBV7-9 | - | TGTGCCAGCAGCTTTAACTACGAGCAGTACTTC | CASSFNYEQYF
TRBJ1-2 | - | TRBV29-1 | - | TGCAGCGATGGCAGGGCTTATGGCTACACCTTC | CSDGRAYGYTF
TRBJ2-7 | - | TRBV27 | TRBD1 | TGTGCCAGCAGTTTTACAGGGGTATCCTACGAGCAGTACTTC | CASSFTGVSYEQYF
TRBJ2-7 | - | TRBV18 | TRBD1 | TGTGCCAGCTCACCAGGGACAGGCCCCTACGAGCAGTACTTC | CASSPGTGPYEQYF
TRBJ1-1 | - | TRBV6-1 | TRBD1 | TGTGCCAGCAGTGAATATAGGACAGGGCTTCCTGAAGCTTTCTTT | CASSEYRTGLPEAFF
TRBJ1-2 | - | TRBV5-1 | TRBD1 | TGCGCCAGCAGCGAGGACAGGCCCAACACTAACTATGGCTACACCTTC | CASSEDRPNTNYGYTF
TRBJ2-1 | - | TRBV27 | TRBD1 | TGTGCCAGCAGTCCACTCCGGACAGGTTCAATTTACAATGAGCAGTTCTTC | CASSPLRTGSIYNEQFF
TRBJ2-7 | - | TRBV13 | TRBD2 | TGTGCCAGCAGCTCTCGACTAGCGGAGATCTACGAGCAGTACTTC | CASSSRLAEIYEQYF
TRBJ2-7 | - | TRBV6-6 | TRBD1 | TGTGCCAGCAAGCAGGGGGATAGATACGAGCAGTACTTC | CASKQGDRYEQYF
TRBJ2-7 | once | TRBV28 | - | TGTGCCAGCAGTTTAGGTGGGACATTAAACGAGCAGTACTTC | CASSLGGTLNEQYF
TRBJ1-2 | - | TRBV5-4 | - | TGTGCCAGCAGCTTCGACTCTTCAGCTTATGGCTACACCTTC | CASSFDSSAYGYTF
TRBJ2-7 | - | TRBV28 | TRBD1 | TGTGCCAGCGAGAATCCGGGACAGAGCTACGAGCAGTACTTC | CASENPGQSYEQYF
TRBJ1-3 | - | TRBV27 | - | TGTGCCAGCAGTTTATCCGGCAGGGCGGCGGGAAACACCATATATTTT | CASSLSGRAAGNTIYF
TRBJ1-5 | - | TRBV19 | - | TGTGCCAGTAGTATTGCGGGGTGGGAGCCCCAGCATTTT | CASSIAGWEPQHF
TRBJ2-1 | once | TRBV2 | TRBD2 | TGTGCCAGCAGTGAAGGGACTAGCGGGAGTGGTTTAGGGCAGTTCTTC | CASSEGTSGSGLGQFF
TRBJ2-7 | - | TRBV30 | - | TGTGCCTGGGATGACAGATACGAGCAGTACTTC | CAWDDRYEQYF
TRBJ2-7 | - | TRBV19 | TRBD2 | TGTGCCAGTAGTATGGGACTAGCGGCGTACGAGCAGTACTTC | CASSMGLAAYEQYF
TRBJ2-3 | - | TRBV5-1 | - | TGCGCCAGCAGCTTGCGAGGAGACTACACAGATACGCAGTATTTT | CASSLRGDYTDTQYF
TRBJ2-1 | - | TRBV19 | TRBD1 | TGTGCCAGTAGTACCTGGACAGGGGATGAGCAGTTCTTC | CASSTWTGDEQFF
TRBJ2-2 | - | TRBV13 | - | TGTGCCAGCAGCCTACCTCTTACCGGGGAGCTGTTTTTT | CASSLPLTGELFF
TRBJ1-1 | once | TRBV9 | - | TGTGCCAGCAGCTCTTCAGGACAGAACACTGAAGCTTTCTTT | CASSSSGQNTEAFF
TRBJ1-1 | - | TRBV5-1 | - | TGCGCCAGCAGCTTGGAGGCAGACATAACGAACACTGAAGCTTTCTTT | CASSLEADITNTEAFF
TRBJ2-1 | once | TRBV7-8 | TRBD2 | TGTGCCAGCAGCCTACATCCTAGCGGGAGTTTCGATGAGCAGTTCTTC | CASSLHPSGSFDEQFF
TRBJ2-5 | once | TRBV9 | - | TGTGCCAGCAGCCCCAGTGCCAATATCCCTAGACAAGAGACCCAGTACTTC | CASSPSANIPRQETQYF
TRBJ2-1 | - | TRBV27 | - | TGTGCCAGCAGTTTACCTCCGGTTCGCTACAATGAGCAGTTCTTC | CASSLPPVRYNEQFF
TRBJ2-7 | - | TRBV6-5 | TRBD1 | TGTGCCAGCAGTTTGGGACAGGGGACCCGTTACGAGCAGTACTTC | CASSLGQGTRYEQYF
TRBJ1-2 | - | TRBV11-2 | - | TGTGCCAGCAGCTTAGCACAGGTCGGCTATGGCTACACCTTC | CASSLAQVGYGYTF
TRBJ1-1 | - | TRBV19 | TRBD1 | TGTGCCAGTAGTCTAAATACAGGGGATGAAGCTTTCTTT | CASSLNTGDEAFF